This record looks at one TCR beta chain sequence and its context. As yet, its antigen is unknown. The data were taken from a study of response to subunit inactivated influenza vaccine. The study's findings and limits: Authors suggested each seasonal influenza vaccination recruits few new T cells.

MiXCR was run by TCRdb on the RT-PCR reads, yielding one entry per CDR3 protein. The profile shows 600,000 to 850,000 distinct CDR3 sequences, about 15% of them singletons. Sample: PBMCs from blood, taken 14 to 15 days before vaccination. This TCR derives from a man aged 50 to 59 who received an inactivated influenza vaccine.

The CDR3 loop reads CAISESWMETQYF. CDR3 coding DNA: TGTGCCATCAGTGAGTCCTGGATGGAGACCCAGTACTTC. The V call is TRBV10-3, the J call TRBJ2-5; D is unclear. The germline V and J ends were trimmed by 0 bases and 5 bases, with 7 bases remaining between them. Germline lookup yields CDR1 ENHRY and CDR2 SYGVKD. CDR3 length: 13 residues.